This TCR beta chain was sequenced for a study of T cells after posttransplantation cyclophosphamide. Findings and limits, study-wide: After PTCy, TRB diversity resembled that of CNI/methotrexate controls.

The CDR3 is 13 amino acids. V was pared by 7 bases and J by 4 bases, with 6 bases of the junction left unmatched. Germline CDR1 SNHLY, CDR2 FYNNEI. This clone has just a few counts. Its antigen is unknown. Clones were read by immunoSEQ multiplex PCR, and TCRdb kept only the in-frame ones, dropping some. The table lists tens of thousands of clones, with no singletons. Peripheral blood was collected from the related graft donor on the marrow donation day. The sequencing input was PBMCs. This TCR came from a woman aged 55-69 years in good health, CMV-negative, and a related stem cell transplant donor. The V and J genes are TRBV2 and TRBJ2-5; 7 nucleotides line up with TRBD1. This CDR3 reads CASMGDSLETQYF. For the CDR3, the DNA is TGTGCCAGCATGGGGGACAGCCTAGAGACCCAGTACTTC.